This paragraph reports one T cell receptor beta chain. CDR3 size: 16 residues. The germline gives CDR1 LNHDA, CDR2 SQIVND (reference sequence). V trimming: 0 bases; J trimming: 2 bases; junction bases outside the gene matches: 7. Authors' data handling: Quantification of nucleated cells was approximated via reference gene primer amplification. TCRdb's table, derived via immunoSEQ multiplex PCR, lists solely in-frame clones and lacks some. V and J calls and clone size come straight from that table; D and trimming were deduced from the DNA. This sample carries some 390,000 clones, 85% to 90% of them seen once, and the ten largest clones take roughly 1.1%. The data were obtained in a study of blood T cell repertoires in COVID-19. The wider study: PBMCs, B-cell-depleted T cells, or T cells were the source of the cDNA or gDNA that made up the material.

Participants came from some 23 US areas, aged about 18 to 89 years. Clinical history as reported by participants underpinned cohort assignment. The origin of this receptor is a man aged 25-40 years who had recovered from COVID-19. Sequenced sample: PBMCs or T cells enriched from blood (not recorded which). V gene TRBV19 combines with J gene TRBJ2-7, with 7 bases fitting TRBD1. CDR3 region: CASSIDQETGTYEQYF. The CDR3 DNA reads as TGTGCCAGTAGTATAGATCAGGAGACAGGGACCTACGAGCAGTACTTC.